These 14 T cell receptor beta chains originate from one sample sequenced in a study of blood T cell repertoires in COVID-19. Produced via immunoSEQ multiplex PCR; TCRdb's table is partial and in-frame only. The sample has over 30,000 clones, approximately 83% seen once. The sequencing input was peripheral blood. The receptors come from a man in his forties or fifties with acute or convalescent COVID-19.

The chain couples TRBV7-6 to TRBJ1-5; 10 nucleotides match TRBD1. V was clipped by 5 bases and J by 0 bases; unmatched bases: 4. The CDR3 covers 16 residues. CDR1 is SGHVS, CDR2 FNYEAQ, per germline. Here the CDR3 reads CASSTGTGDSNQPQHF. DNA of the CDR3: TGTGCCAGCAGCACAGGGACAGGGGATAGCAATCAGCCCCAGCATTTT.

The chain combines TRBV6-6 with TRBJ2-5; TRBD1 matches at 8 bases. The ends lost 4 bases at V and 2 bases at J; junction bases unmatched: 6. This CDR3 comprises 15 residues. Germline V lookup: CDR1 MNHNY, CDR2 SVGAGI (reference sequence). The CDR3 DNA reads as TGTGCCAGCAGTTTTGGACAGGGCGGGCAAGAGACCCAGTACTTC. Protein sequence: CASSFGQGGQETQYF.

The chain links TRBV5-4 to TRBJ2-1, with 14 bases aligning to TRBD2. This CDR3 has 16 amino acids. Germline trimming cut 3 bases from V and 6 bases from J; bases unmatched to any gene: 5. Germline V lookup: CDR1 SGHNT, CDR2 YYREEE (reference sequence). This CDR3 is CASSSVTSGGANEQFF. CDR3 DNA sequence: TGTGCCAGCAGCTCCGTGACTAGCGGGGGGGCCAATGAGCAGTTCTTC. Filled out from reference TRBV5-4 and TRBJ2-1, the complete variable domain reads ETGVTQSPTHLIKTRGQQVTLRCSSQSGHNTVSWYQQALGQGPQFIFQYYREEENGRGNFPPRFSGLQFPNYSSELNVNALELDDSALYLCASSSVTSGGANEQFFGPGTRLTVL.

This rearrangement joins TRBV5-4 to TRBJ2-7; tentatively, D is TRBD2 (5 bases). The V end was cut by 4 bases, the J end by 3 bases, with 14 bases between. This CDR3 spans 14 amino acids. CDR1 is SGHNT and CDR2 is YYREEE in the germline V gene (reference sequence). The CDR3 spells CASSGGPSIYEQYF. The CDR3, as DNA: TGTGCCAGCAGCGGAGGACCGAGTATCTACGAGCAGTACTTC.

The V and J genes are TRBV20-1 and TRBJ2-3; 10 nucleotides line up with TRBD2. CDR3 length: 16 amino acids. The germline V gene encodes CDR1 DFQATT and CDR2 SNEGSKA (reference sequence). V gave up 3 bases and J gave up 6 bases; unmatched junction bases: 12. The CDR3: CSASGSGGAFVDTQYF. The CDR3 region has the DNA TGCAGTGCTAGTGGGAGCGGGGGGGCATTTGTGGATACGCAGTATTTT.

The chain uses TRBV7-8 and TRBJ1-2; unclear D gene. V lost 1 base to trimming and J lost 0 bases, with 6 bases between them. Germline V gene data show CDR1 as SGHVS and CDR2 as FQNEAQ. The CDR3 extends over 14 amino acids. The CDR3 sequence is CASSLDSTNYGYTF. The DNA of the CDR3 is TGTGCCAGCAGCTTAGACAGTACTAACTATGGCTACACCTTC.

Comments on this clone: This same CDR3 is encoded by further DNA sequences in the sample. The chain employs TRBV19 and TRBJ1-2, with 8 bases identical to TRBD1. Trimming removed 5 bases from V and 7 bases from J; junction bases left unmatched: 6. Per germline, CDR1 LNHDA and CDR2 SQIVND (reference sequence). The CDR3 sequence is 13 residues long. The CDR3 nucleotides read TGTGCCAGTAGTCCCCAGGGGGCTGGTGGCTACACCTTC. It translates to CASSPQGAGGYTF. Filled out from reference TRBV19 and TRBJ1-2, the complete variable domain reads DGGITQSPKYLFRKEGQNVTLSCEQNLNHDAMYWYRQDPGQGLRLIYYSQIVNDFQKGDIAEGYSVSREKKESFPLTVTSAQKNPTAFYLCASSPQGAGGYTFGSGTRLTVV.

This chain joins TRBV2 and TRBJ1-2; no clear D gene. This CDR3 has 13 amino acids. Germline loops: CDR1 SNHLY, CDR2 FYNNEI. Trimming took 6 bases from V and 7 from J, leaving 15 bases between them. CDR3 sequence: CASRREPNGGYTF. DNA of the CDR3: TGTGCCAGCAGGAGGGAACCTAACGGTGGCTACACCTTC.

The chain uses TRBV27 and TRBJ2-7, with D possibly matching TRBD1 (6 bases). CDR3 length: 14 amino acids. Trimming left V 2 bases short and J 3 bases short, with 11 bases between. Per the germline V gene, CDR1 is MNHEY and CDR2 is SMNVEV (reference sequence). CDR3 DNA: TGTGCCAGCAGTTTAAACAGGGTGGGCTACGAGCAGTACTTC. It translates to CASSLNRVGYEQYF.

The CDR3: CASSQLRQTGNTEAFF. The CDR3 DNA sequence: TGTGCCAGCAGCCAATTGCGCCAGACAGGGAACACTGAAGCTTTCTTT. The rearrangement uses TRBV28 and TRBJ1-1, with D tentatively TRBD1 (6 bases). The CDR3 extends over 16 amino acids. The germline CDR1 and CDR2 sequences are MDHEN and SYDVKM. V was shortened by 6 bases and J by 1 base, with 18 bases between the two germline ends.

This rearrangement joins TRBV6-5 to TRBJ1-1; no clear D. Looked up from germline, CDR1 is MNHEY and CDR2 is SVGAGI. V was shortened by 7 bases and J by 5 bases, with 11 bases between the two germline ends. This CDR3 spans 12 amino acids. CDR3 protein: CASKSRTTEAFF. In DNA form, the CDR3 reads TGTGCCAGCAAATCAAGGACTACTGAAGCTTTCTTT.

The V gene is TRBV13, the J gene TRBJ2-1; 9 bases map to TRBD2. CDR1 and CDR2 from the germline V gene are PRHDT and FYEKMQ (reference sequence). The junction had 3 bases not matched to a gene; V was cut back by 1 base and J by 5 bases. This CDR3 comprises 15 residues. This CDR3 reads CASSLDPSGNNEQFF. The CDR3 nucleotides read TGTGCCAGCAGCTTAGACCCTAGCGGGAACAATGAGCAGTTCTTC.

The V call is TRBV3-1 (or the pseudogene TRBV3-2), the J call TRBJ2-2; 8 bases match TRBD1. This CDR3 spans 15 amino acids. V was pared by 4 bases and J by 1 base, with 2 bases of the junction left unmatched. Germline V CDR1 and CDR2: LGHDT, YNNKEL (reference sequence). This CDR3 is CASSPGQGNTGELFF. The DNA for the CDR3 is TGTGCCAGCAGCCCCGGACAGGGGAACACCGGGGAGCTGTTTTTT.

The chain uses TRBV4-2 and TRBJ2-7; 8 positions agree with TRBD2. The CDR3 extends over 16 amino acids. The junction had 8 bases not matched to a gene; V was cut back by 1 base and J by 3 bases. Germline V gives CDR1 LGHNA, CDR2 YNFKEQ. CDR3 region: CASSQASRAGVYEQYF. CDR3 DNA sequence: TGTGCCAGCAGCCAAGCCTCGAGAGCGGGAGTCTACGAGCAGTACTTC.